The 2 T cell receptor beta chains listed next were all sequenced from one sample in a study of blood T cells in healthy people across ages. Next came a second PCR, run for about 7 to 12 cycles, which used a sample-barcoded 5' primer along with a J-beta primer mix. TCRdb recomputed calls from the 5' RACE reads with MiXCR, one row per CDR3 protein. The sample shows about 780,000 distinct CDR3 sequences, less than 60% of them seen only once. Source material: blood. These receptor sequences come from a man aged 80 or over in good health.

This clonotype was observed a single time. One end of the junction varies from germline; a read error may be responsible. In DNA, the CDR3 is TGCAGTGCTCTAGCGGGAAGCACAGATACGCGGTATTTT. It encodes CSALAGSTDTRYF. This chain links TRBV20-1 with TRBJ2-3, with TRBD2 matching 9 bases. The CDR3 has 13 amino acids. Germline CDR1 is DFQATT and CDR2 is SNEGSKA (reference sequence).

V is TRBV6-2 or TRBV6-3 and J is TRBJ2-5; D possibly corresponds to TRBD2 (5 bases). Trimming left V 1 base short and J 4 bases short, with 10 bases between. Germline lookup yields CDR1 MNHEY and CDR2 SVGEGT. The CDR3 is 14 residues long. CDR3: CASSYYLEGETQYF. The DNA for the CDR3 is TGTGCCAGCAGTTACTACCTCGAGGGAGAGACCCAGTACTTC.